This paragraph covers one TCR beta chain sequence. The antigen this receptor binds is unknown. No quality values exist for individual bases; no much larger clone is one base distant. The sample originates from a study of control samples from healthy donors and cancer patients (dated by TCRdb to 2018 to 2021). The protocol used for the library was the immunoSEQ multiplex PCR assay. TCRdb limited this immuneACCESS table to in-frame rearrangements with V and J called. A share of clones is missing; checked studies link under half to unresolved V genes, and the rest is unexplained. The sample includes approximately 110,000 clones, with approximately 89% observed a single time. The biggest ten clones account for less than 9% of the sample. The germline V gene (reference sequence) specifies MNHEY as CDR1 and SMNVEV as CDR2. V is trimmed back by 5 bases and J by 1 base, and the junction contains 13 bases that no gene match accounts for. The CDR3 spans 17 residues, from the cysteine through the phenylalanine. The only DNA kept is the CDR3, 51 bases in frame from the first base.

The material sequenced was blood. This receptor was identified in a woman younger than 35 in good health. The rearranged chain carries TRBV27 and TRBJ2-7; 8 junctional bases match TRBD1. The CDR3 has the sequence CASSPTVGTGTSYEQYF. The bases are TGTGCCAGCAGTCCTACGGTCGGGACAGGCACATCCTACGAGCAGTACTTC.